The clone carrying this T cell receptor (beta chain) was counted many times. Antigen unknown. The record originates from a study of regulatory T cells in long-lasting Graves disease. Overall study: Antithyroid drug use was under 3 months in newly diagnosed Graves' patients.

Assembly of TCR beta libraries relied on iRepertoire HTBI primers together with Arm-PCR of CDR3 regions. TCRdb itself ran the multiplex PCR reads through MiXCR, one entry per CDR3 protein. The table has about 560,000 distinct CDR3 sequences, 15% to 20% seen once. With 6 bases clipped from V and 5 bases from J, the junction kept 16 bases outside the gene matches. The CDR3 consists of 17 residues. Germline lookup yields CDR1 SEHNR and CDR2 FQNEAQ (reference sequence). Findings and caveats of the study: Persistent Graves' patients showed reduced TCR diversity versus newly diagnosed patients. Favored gene segments in persistent disease were TRBV28, TRBJ1-2 and TRBJ2-5.

Regarding time point: newly diagnosed GD, antithyroid drugs for less than 3 months. Researchers made the TCR library from RNA that was extracted from PBMCs. This sample was shared with a second study, whose subject was T cells in Graves' hyperthyroidism and ophthalmopathy. As that report states: The study used the HTBI primer set for a first-round RT-PCR of the TCR CDR3.

This TCR was recovered from a man younger than 30 with Graves disease. This chain connects TRBV7-9 to TRBJ2-5; 9 bases line up with TRBD2. Sequences were derived from peripheral blood mononuclear cells (PBMCs), sampled at new diagnosis, from a patient treated with antithyroid drugs. In nucleotides, the CDR3 is TGTGCCAGCAGGCTACTAGCGGGTAGCCTGGTAGGGGAGACCCAGTACTTC. This translates into CASRLLAGSLVGETQYF.